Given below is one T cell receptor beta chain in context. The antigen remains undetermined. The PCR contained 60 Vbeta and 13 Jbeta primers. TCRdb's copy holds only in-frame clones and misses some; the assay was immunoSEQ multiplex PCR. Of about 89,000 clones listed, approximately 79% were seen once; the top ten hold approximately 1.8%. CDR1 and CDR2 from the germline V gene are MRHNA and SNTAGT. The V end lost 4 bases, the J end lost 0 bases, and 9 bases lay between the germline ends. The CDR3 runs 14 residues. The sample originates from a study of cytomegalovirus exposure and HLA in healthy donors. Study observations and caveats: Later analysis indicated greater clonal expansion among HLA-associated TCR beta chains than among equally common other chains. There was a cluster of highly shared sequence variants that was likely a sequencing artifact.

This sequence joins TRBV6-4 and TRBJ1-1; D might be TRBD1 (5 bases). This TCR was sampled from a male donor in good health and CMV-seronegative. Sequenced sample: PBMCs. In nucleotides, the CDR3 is TGTGCCAGCAGTGCCACGGGGGTGAACACTGAAGCTTTCTTT. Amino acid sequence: CASSATGVNTEAFF.